The entry that follows covers one T cell receptor beta chain sequence. This sample was included in a study of blood T cell repertoires in COVID-19. CDR1 and CDR2 from the germline V gene are LNHDA and SQIVND (reference sequence). There are 18 residues in the CDR3. V was pared by 6 bases and J by 0 bases, with 8 bases of the junction left unmatched. Clones were sequenced by immunoSEQ multiplex PCR, and TCRdb holds only the in-frame ones, with some missing. Of some 320,000 clones listed, approximately 89% are singletons. Sequencing was carried out using peripheral blood. This sequence was found in a woman under 40 who had recovered from COVID-19. This rearrangement joins TRBV19 to TRBJ2-6, with 10 bases fitting TRBD1. The CDR3 here is CASSSPGQGLSGANVLTF. The CDR3 DNA sequence: TGTGCCAGTAGCAGTCCGGGACAGGGGCTCTCTGGGGCCAACGTCCTGACTTTC.